The 5 T cell receptor beta chains below come from one sample, sequenced in a study of Ad26.COV2.S vaccination and SARS-CoV-2 variants. The table came from immunoSEQ multiplex PCR; TCRdb's copy has only in-frame clones and leaves some out. Among around 170,000 clones listed, around 88% were seen once. Sequenced material: peripheral blood, taken after recovery from COVID-19. These receptors were collected from a human donor who had recovered from COVID-19.

The J gene is TRBJ1-1, the V gene TRBV30; a weak D match, TRBD1 (6 bases). The V gene lost 2 bases and the J gene lost 10 bases, with 17 bases spanning the gap. The CDR3 spans 13 residues. The germline V gene encodes CDR1 GTSNPN and CDR2 SVGIG (reference sequence). CDR3 loop: CAWSPRAQGRAFF. The CDR3, as DNA: TGTGCCTGGAGTCCCAGGGCCCAGGGGAGAGCTTTCTTT.

This rearrangement joins TRBV28 to TRBJ1-6; 8 positions match TRBD1. V was clipped by 5 bases and J by 8 bases; unmatched bases: 8. CDR3 size: 15 residues. CDR1 and CDR2 from the germline V gene are MDHEN and SYDVKM. CDR3 protein: CASSTPTGGYSPLHF. In DNA, the CDR3 is TGTGCCAGCAGTACCCCAACAGGGGGTTATTCACCCCTCCACTTT.

The chain recombines TRBV27 with TRBJ2-3, with D unclear. V lost 4 bases, J lost 0 bases, and 11 bases lay in between. The germline gives CDR1 MNHEY, CDR2 SMNVEV (reference sequence). The CDR3 is made up of 15 amino acids. Here the CDR3 reads CASSSILQSTDTQYF. CDR3 bases: TGTGCCAGCAGTTCGATTCTACAGAGCACAGATACGCAGTATTTT.

V is TRBV4-2 and J is TRBJ1-1, with D hard to call. Germline CDR1 reads LGHNA; CDR2 reads YNFKEQ. V was shortened by 5 bases and J by 0 bases, with 16 bases between the two germline ends. CDR3 length: 16 amino acids. The CDR3 DNA is TGTGCCAGCAGCTCCGGGTTCTCTTCAATGAACACTGAAGCTTTCTTT. It encodes CASSSGFSSMNTEAFF.

The rearrangement links TRBV6-5 to TRBJ1-1, with D uncertain. The length of the CDR3 is 13 residues. Germline loops: CDR1 MNHEY, CDR2 SVGAGI. Trimming cost V 0 bases and J 6 bases, with 8 bases left between them. The CDR3 bases are TGTGCCAGCAGTTACTCCTGGCCCGCTGAAGCTTTCTTT. Its translation: CASSYSWPAEAFF.